Following are 30 T cell receptor beta chains from one sample sequenced in a study of metastatic and nonmetastatic thyroid tumors (TCRdb year 2020). No treatment had been received by any patient before thyroid surgery. The library was obtained by PCR. Sequencing instrument: Illumina HiSeq 4000. TCRdb reworked the public reads: Q25 trimming with fastp, MiXCR clone assembly, productive beta chains retained. The sample has about 40,000 clones on record, less than 20% of them singletons. The biggest ten clones account for more than 9% of the sample. Sequencing used tumor tissue. These receptors all come from a female donor with papillary thyroid cancer or a benign thyroid nodule (not recorded which). Some clones in this sample may be carry-over from other donors' samples.

This clone has at least ten counts. The genes are TRBV7-8 and TRBJ1-1; possible D gene TRBD1, 6 bases. Germline CDR1 reads SGHVS; CDR2 reads FQNEAQ. This CDR3 is 14 amino acids long. V was shortened by 4 bases and J by 6 bases, with 15 bases between the two germline ends. The chain's CDR3 is CASSSNWGRAEAFF. The DNA for the CDR3 is TGTGCCAGCAGCTCAAACTGGGGGCGGGCTGAAGCTTTCTTT.

This clone was detected only a few times. A much bigger clone sits one base away, suggesting this may be a read error. This chain links TRBV6-5 with TRBJ1-5; D possibly corresponds to TRBD1 (5 bases). The CDR3 is 15 residues long. Germline lookup yields CDR1 MNHEY and CDR2 SVGAGI. The germline V and J ends were trimmed by 4 bases and 6 bases, with 16 bases remaining between them. The CDR3 spells CASSCIWGFSQPQHF. The CDR3 nucleotides are TGTGCCAGCAGTTGTATTTGGGGCTTCAGTCAGCCCCAGCATTTT.

The J gene is TRBJ2-7, the V gene TRBV4-3; 9 bases are a match to TRBD2. The CDR3 is 15 amino acids. Losses at the gene ends were 3 bases for V and 0 bases for J; bases not matched to a gene: 3. Per germline, CDR1 LGHNA and CDR2 YSLEER. CDR3 nucleotides: TGCGCCAGCAGCCAGGGTAGCGGGGGCTCCTACGAGCAGTACTTC. Its protein product is CASSQGSGGSYEQYF.

For this clone: This may be a read error, as it is one base from a much larger clone. The chain couples TRBV2 to TRBJ2-1; D unresolved. V lost 7 bases and J 6 bases, leaving 7 bases between the germline ends. This CDR3 region has 11 residues. The V gene's germline CDR1 is SNHLY and CDR2 FYNNEI. As DNA, the CDR3 is TGTGCCAGCACTCTGGGCAATGAGCAGTTCTTC. This codes for CASTLGNEQFF. The whole variable domain, filled in from reference TRBV2 and TRBJ2-1, reads EPEVTQTPSHQVTQMGQEVILRCVPISNHLYFYWYRQILGQKVEFLVSFYNNEISEKSEIFDDQFSVERPDGSNFTLKIRSTKLEDSAMYFCASTLGNEQFFGPGTRLTVL.

This clone was counted once. J is TRBJ2-1 and V is TRBV11-2; TRBD2 matches at 10 bases. Germline V gene sequence: CDR1 SGHAT, CDR2 FQNNGV. The CDR3 loop spans 16 amino acids. Trimming cost V 1 base and J 3 bases; bases outside gene matches: 3. The CDR3 loop reads CASSLVAGGFYNEQFF. The CDR3 nucleotides are TGTGCCAGCAGCTTAGTAGCGGGAGGCTTCTACAATGAGCAGTTCTTC.

This clone occurred many times. The rearrangement joins TRBV5-4 to TRBJ2-2; D remains unclear. Per the germline V gene, CDR1 is SGHNT and CDR2 is YYREEE (reference sequence). V lost 4 bases, J lost 1 base, and 11 bases lay in between. The CDR3 covers 15 residues. CDR3 region: CASSPKGKNTGELFF. The CDR3 coding sequence is TGTGCCAGCAGCCCAAAAGGGAAGAACACCGGGGAGCTGTTTTTT.

This clone was observed a few times. The V and J genes are TRBV6-2 or TRBV6-3 and TRBJ1-1, with D perhaps TRBD1 (6 bases). CDR3 length: 15 residues. Trimming shortened V by 7 bases and J by 7 bases, and 22 bases separated the two germline ends. Germline V gene sequence: CDR1 MNHEY, CDR2 SVGEGT. CDR3 region: CASTRGGFSAGEAFF. CDR3 nucleotides: TGTGCCAGCACCAGGGGAGGGTTCAGTGCTGGTGAAGCTTTCTTT.

This clone was seen at least ten times. The chain joins TRBV18 to TRBJ1-5; D is perhaps TRBD1 (5 bases). Germline CDR1 reads KGHSH; CDR2 reads LQKENI. V was pared by 6 bases and J by 3 bases, with 12 bases between. The CDR3 has 14 amino acids. The chain's CDR3 is CASSRDGNNQPQHF. The CDR3 nucleotides are TGTGCCAGCTCCCGGGACGGAAACAATCAGCCCCAGCATTTT.

The V call is TRBV20-1, the J call TRBJ2-7; 9 positions agree with TRBD2. The germline V gene has CDR1 DFQATT and CDR2 SNEGSKA (reference sequence). The junction had 6 bases not matched to a gene; V was cut back by 5 bases and J by 1 base. The CDR3 runs to 14 residues. CDR3 sequence reads: CSAERGACSYEQYF. For the CDR3, the DNA is TGCAGTGCTGAGCGGGGGGCGTGTTCCTACGAGCAGTACTTC.

This clone occurred many times. This chain joins TRBV10-3 and TRBJ2-7; 10 bases are shared with TRBD1. Germline trimming cut 9 bases from V and 6 bases from J; bases unmatched to any gene: 11. CDR1 ENHRY and CDR2 SYGVKD come from the germline V gene. This CDR3 contains 14 residues. The CDR3 spells CAIRSGTGVTEQYF. The CDR3 nucleotides read TGTGCCATACGATCCGGGACAGGGGTAACCGAGCAGTACTTC.

This clone was observed a handful of times. The chain has TRBV11-2 and TRBJ2-7, with unresolved D. The CDR3 is 15 residues long. Germline-derived CDR1 and CDR2 are SGHAT and FQNNGV. V lost 2 bases, J lost 7 bases, and 18 bases lay in between. The CDR3 loop reads CASSLLARGPREQYF. In DNA form, the CDR3 reads TGTGCCAGCAGCTTATTGGCGAGAGGTCCTCGGGAGCAGTACTTC.

This clone was seen at least ten times. The V gene is TRBV7-9, the J gene TRBJ2-1; D could derive from TRBD1 or TRBD2 (7 bases each). The CDR3 runs 14 residues. Looked up from germline, CDR1 is SEHNR and CDR2 is FQNEAQ (reference sequence). V shed 5 bases and J shed 9 bases, with 17 bases lying between them. The CDR3 is CASSPGGDGGEQFF. The CDR3, as DNA: TGTGCCAGCAGCCCAGGGGGGGACGGGGGTGAGCAGTTCTTC.

This clone has a count of ten or more. The chain couples TRBV7-2 to TRBJ2-1; 13 positions agree with TRBD2. J lost 5 bases, V lost 5 bases, and 9 bases had no gene match. This CDR3 has 17 residues. CDR1 and CDR2 from the germline V gene are SGHTA and FQGNSA. Here the CDR3 DNA reads TGTGCCAGCAGCCCAGAAGGGACTAGCGGGGCCCACAATGAGCAGTTCTTC. This sequence encodes CASSPEGTSGAHNEQFF.

This clone was recorded a few times. The V call is TRBV10-1, the J call TRBJ1-3; D gene unclear. CDR1 and CDR2 from the germline V gene are WNHNN and SYGVQD (reference sequence). CDR3 length: 16 amino acids. Deletions cut 0 bases from V and 1 base from J, with 10 bases between. The CDR3 DNA sequence: TGCGCCAGCAGTGAGTCGCAGTACATATCTGGAAACACCATATATTTT. Translation: CASSESQYISGNTIYF.

This clone has a count of ten or more. V is TRBV2 and J is TRBJ1-5; TRBD1 aligns across 10 bases. Germline assignment: CDR1 SNHLY and CDR2 FYNNEI. The V segment lost 1 base and the J segment 7 bases; nucleotides outside the gene matches: 4. The CDR3 has 15 amino acids. The CDR3 coding sequence is TGTGCCAGCAGTGAAGTTGGGACAGGGGACCAGCCCCAGCATTTT. This translates into CASSEVGTGDQPQHF. Looking up the rest from reference TRBV2 and TRBJ1-5 gives the full variable domain: EPEVTQTPSHQVTQMGQEVILRCVPISNHLYFYWYRQILGQKVEFLVSFYNNEISEKSEIFDDQFSVERPDGSNFTLKIRSTKLEDSAMYFCASSEVGTGDQPQHFGDGTRLSIL.

This clone showed up many times. This rearrangement joins TRBV18 to TRBJ2-3; D gene uncertain. The CDR3 consists of 15 residues. Per the germline V gene, CDR1 is KGHSH and CDR2 is LQKENI. V lost 4 bases and J 3 bases, leaving 14 bases between the germline ends. CDR3 DNA: TGTGCCAGCTCACAGTCCCCGACGGGTACAGATACGCAGTATTTT. Its translation is CASSQSPTGTDTQYF.

To note about this clone: A much bigger clone sits one base away, suggesting this may be a read error. The rearrangement joins TRBV28 to TRBJ1-5, with D unclear. This CDR3 has 13 residues. CDR1 is MDHEN, CDR2 SYDVKM, per germline. In nucleotides, the CDR3 is TGTACCAGCAGTAGAACAGTGAATCAGCCCCAGCATTTT. It codes for CTSSRTVNQPQHF.

This clone was seen many times. The gene calls are TRBV4-2 and TRBJ2-2; TRBD2 matches at 10 bases. This CDR3 spans 18 amino acids. V lost 1 base to trimming and J lost 3 bases; unmatched junction nucleotides: 8. Looked up from germline, CDR1 is LGHNA and CDR2 is YNFKEQ. CDR3 sequence reads: CASSQVGLAGEDTGELFF. The CDR3 region has the DNA TGTGCCAGCAGCCAAGTGGGGCTAGCGGGAGAGGACACCGGGGAGCTGTTTTTT.

This clone was seen at least ten times. This rearrangement joins TRBV18 to TRBJ1-2; 7 positions agree with TRBD1. The CDR3 length is 15 residues. The V and J ends lost 0 bases and 8 bases, in that order; junction bases with no gene match: 9. In germline, CDR1 is KGHSH, CDR2 LQKENI. This chain's CDR3 is CASSPPRRQGGGYTF. The CDR3 bases are TGTGCCAGCTCACCACCACGTCGACAGGGAGGCGGCTACACCTTC.

This clone was counted at least ten times. The genes are TRBV2 and TRBJ2-7; D gene unclear. Germline V gene sequence: CDR1 SNHLY, CDR2 FYNNEI. The V end lost 5 bases, the J end lost 4 bases, and 9 bases lay between the germline ends. This CDR3 spans 12 amino acids. The CDR3 DNA follows: TGTGCCAGCAGTCCCGATATGTACGAGCAGTACTTC. This codes for CASSPDMYEQYF.

This clone was picked up many times. This may be a read error, as it is one base from a much larger clone. J is TRBJ1-1 and V is TRBV6-2 or TRBV6-3; D might be TRBD1 (6 bases). The CDR3 is 13 amino acids. Trimming left V 2 bases short and J 3 bases short, with 7 bases between. CDR1 is MNHEY, CDR2 SVGEGT, per germline. Written as DNA, the CDR3 is TGTGCCAGCAGTTACAAGGGGGACACTGAAGCTTTCTTT. Its translation is CASSYKGDTEAFF.

Many counts were recorded for this clone. The gene calls are TRBV5-6 and TRBJ2-3; tentatively, D is TRBD1 (6 bases). Trimming shortened V by 0 bases and J by 4 bases, and 9 bases separated the two germline ends. Per germline, CDR1 SGHDT and CDR2 YYEEEE. The CDR3 totals 14 residues. The CDR3 is CASSLVRGADTQYF. In nucleotides, the CDR3 is TGTGCCAGCAGCTTGGTCAGGGGAGCAGATACGCAGTATTTT.

At least ten counts were recorded for this clone. Different DNA sequences within this sample yield the same CDR3. This chain uses TRBV11-2 with TRBJ1-1, with unresolved D. CDR3 size: 13 residues. The V and J ends lost 1 base and 0 bases respectively, with 3 bases between them. Germline CDR1 is SGHAT and CDR2 is FQNNGV. The CDR3 coding sequence is TGTGCCAGCAGCTTAGTAGTGAACACTGAAGCTTTCTTT. It codes for CASSLVVNTEAFF.

This sequence joins TRBV20-1 and TRBJ2-3; 12 bases map to TRBD2. The trim removed 5 bases at V and 0 bases at J, leaving 6 bases unmatched. Germline loops: CDR1 DFQATT, CDR2 SNEGSKA (reference sequence). The CDR3 is 16 amino acids. The CDR3, as DNA: TGCAGTGCTCCCGGGACTAGCGGGCATAGCACAGATACGCAGTATTTT. Translated: CSAPGTSGHSTDTQYF.

The chain recombines TRBV11-2 with TRBJ2-5, with 10 bases aligning to TRBD2. This CDR3 comprises 18 residues. V lost 3 bases, J lost 5 bases, and 15 bases stayed unmatched. From germline, CDR1 is SGHAT and CDR2 FQNNGV. The CDR3 protein is CASSFGNSGRTRGETQYF. The CDR3 bases are TGTGCCAGCAGCTTCGGGAATAGCGGGAGGACCCGGGGGGAGACCCAGTACTTC.

There are many counts of this clone. This chain connects TRBV20-1 to TRBJ1-2, with 8 bases matching TRBD1. CDR1 is DFQATT, CDR2 SNEGSKA, per germline (reference sequence). The CDR3 length is 15 residues. V lost 5 bases to trimming and J lost 2 bases; unmatched junction nucleotides: 10. This CDR3 is CSAYTTGQGNYGYTF. CDR3 nucleotides: TGCAGTGCTTACACGACTGGACAGGGAAACTATGGCTACACCTTC.

This clone was observed a few times. This could be a read error, since a much larger clone is one nucleotide away. This rearrangement joins TRBV9 to TRBJ1-4, with D tentatively TRBD1 (6 bases). Germline-derived CDR1 and CDR2 are SGDLS and YYNGEE. CDR3 length equals 15 residues. In DNA, the CDR3 is TGTGCCAGCAGCGTAGCCCAGGGGCAAGGTGAAAAACCGTTTTTT. This codes for CASSVAQGQGEKPFF.

This clone was detected ten times or more. The chain couples TRBV25-1 to TRBJ2-5; 8 bases are a match to TRBD2. V was pared by 3 bases and J by 5 bases, with 5 bases of the junction left unmatched. Germline CDR1 MGHDK, CDR2 SYGVNS. The CDR3 loop spans 14 amino acids. CDR3: CASSDRGGGETQYF. CDR3 nucleotides: TGTGCCAGCAGTGACAGGGGCGGGGGGGAGACCCAGTACTTC.

This clone was recorded many times. The rearrangement joins TRBV28 to TRBJ2-3, with 9 positions matching TRBD2. Germline lookup yields CDR1 MDHEN and CDR2 SYDVKM. The CDR3 is 15 amino acids. V lost 3 bases to trimming and J lost 6 bases; unmatched junction nucleotides: 7. CDR3 protein: CASSFPSGTRDTQYF. CDR3 DNA: TGTGCCAGCAGTTTCCCTAGCGGGACGCGGGATACGCAGTATTTT.

This clone came up many times. The chain combines TRBV28 with TRBJ2-7; D unclear. The CDR3 has 13 residues. The germline V and J ends were trimmed by 5 bases and 0 bases, with 8 bases remaining between them. Germline values: CDR1 MDHEN, CDR2 SYDVKM. DNA for the CDR3: TGTGCCAGCAGTCAAGGTCCCTCCTACGAGCAGTACTTC. It yields the protein CASSQGPSYEQYF.